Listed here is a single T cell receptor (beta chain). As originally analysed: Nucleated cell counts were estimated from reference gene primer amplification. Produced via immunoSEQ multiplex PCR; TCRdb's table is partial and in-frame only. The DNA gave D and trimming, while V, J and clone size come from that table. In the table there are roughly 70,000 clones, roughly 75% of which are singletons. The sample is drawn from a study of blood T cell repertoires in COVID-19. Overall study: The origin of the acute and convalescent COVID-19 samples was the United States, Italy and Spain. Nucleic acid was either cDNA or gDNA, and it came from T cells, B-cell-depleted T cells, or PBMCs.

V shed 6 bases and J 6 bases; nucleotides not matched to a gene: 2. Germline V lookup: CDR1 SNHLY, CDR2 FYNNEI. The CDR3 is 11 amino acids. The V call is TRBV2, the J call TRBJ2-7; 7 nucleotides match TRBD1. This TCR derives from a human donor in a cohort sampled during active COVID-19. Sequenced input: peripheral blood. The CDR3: CASSYRGEQYF. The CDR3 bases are TGTGCCAGCAGCTACAGGGGCGAGCAGTACTTC.